The sequence of this T cell receptor (beta chain) was determined in a study of T cells after yellow fever vaccination. Background on the study: The authors prepared low-cell-number fractions using SMART-Seq v4 Ultra Low Input.

V lost 6 bases to trimming and J lost 6 bases, with 12 bases between them. Germline V gene lookup returns CDR1 MDHEN and CDR2 SYDVKM. The CDR3 extends over 13 amino acids. TCRdb itself ran the 5' RACE reads through MiXCR, one entry per CDR3 protein. Of around 320,000 distinct CDR3 sequences in the sample, 3.5% to 4.5% were seen once. Broader study findings: A weaker secondary response peaked on day 5, the primary on day 15. Shared CD4/CD8 clonotypes were a small share, likely from convergent recombination. Reappearing after the booster were most of the clones from primary vaccination (around 96% CD4, around 90% CD8).

A note on this clonotype: Its antigen remains unidentified.

The chain recombines TRBV28 with TRBJ1-5; tentatively, D is TRBD1 (5 bases). The sample consisted of PBMCs, taken 15 days after the yellow fever booster vaccination. This sequence originates from a man younger than 30 who received the YFV17D yellow fever vaccine. The CDR3: CASREQGAQPQHF. CDR3 in DNA: TGTGCCAGCAGGGAGCAGGGAGCTCAGCCCCAGCATTTT.